Listed below are T cell receptor beta chains from one sample, sequenced in a study of blood T cell repertoires in COVID-19. Sequenced by immunoSEQ multiplex PCR; TCRdb stores in-frame clones only, minus some. The table includes about 110,000 clones, over 80% detected once. Specimen: peripheral blood. These receptor sequences come from a woman between 65 and 79 years old with acute or convalescent COVID-19. CDR3s include the opening cysteine and the closing phenylalanine or tryptophan.

v_call | cdr3_aa
TRBV12-3/TRBV12-4 | CASSLTGGYTF
TRBV7-2 | CASSLGIPGAGNTIYF
TRBV24-1 | CATSDLPAGAGELFF
TRBV19 | CASSTGLAGGSGEQFF
TRBV18 | CASSPPTREGTIYF
TRBV23-1 | CASVHNGDRAMNTEAFF
TRBV11-2 | CASSLMLPGGTSYEQYF
TRBV19 | CASKVSGGAGNQPQHF
TRBV7-2 | CASSLAGDGAEAFF
TRBV6-2/TRBV6-3 | CASSSYRQGRYKTEAFF
TRBV27 | CASIKSGTGANYGYTF
TRBV4-2 | CASSQEGVRGATNEKLFF
TRBV5-1 | CASSFGQGGQYGYTF
TRBV27 | CASTPAGLLGGYTF
TRBV27 | CASHELGGAKNIQYF
TRBV30 | CAWSVRLAGRYEQYF
TRBV5-5 | CASSGRQGPNYGYTF
TRBV19 | CASTPGSVKGDYGYTF
TRBV11-2 | CASSLGQGVMNTEAFF
TRBV12-3/TRBV12-4 | CASSLRQTQYF
TRBV7-9 | CASSAVAGDQPQHF
TRBV7-8 | CASSVSGESPLHF
TRBV15 | CATSRDTVQGANEQFF
TRBV24-1 | CATRATGGEEQYF
TRBV27 | CASSLTRGQETQYF
TRBV27 | CASSLMWGTSGLGLREQYF
TRBV6-5 | CASSARGSMGYTF
TRBV9 | CASSAPGQGSGEKLFF
TRBV6-5 | CASSRQSPNTEAFF
TRBV19 | CASSGTALEVDYQPQHF
TRBV7-2 | CASSLETSGGLGQFF
TRBV10-1 | CASSEGPGNYGYTF
TRBV5-6 | CASSLTGGMSRLRYQPQHF
TRBV28 | CASSGVSGANVLTF
TRBV5-4 | CASSLKTALQETQYF
TRBV29-1 | CSVETGGTEAFF
TRBV15 | CATRHREFNEKLFF
TRBV6-5 | CASSYPSKGLTGELFF
TRBV9 | CASSVSGNTEAFF
TRBV4-2 | CASSQDRRTGGSGANVLTF
TRBV2 | CASSVRASANVLTF
TRBV28 | CASSPPGGNQPQHF
TRBV5-1 | CASSLGTSGTDTQYF
TRBV5-1 | CASSFGLAGGSPETQYF
TRBV2 | CASSVPRTGRLGTQYF
TRBV4-1 | CASSQVVRGSTTNEKLFF
TRBV28 | CASSPGSREETQYF
TRBV4-1 | CASSHTTGQGRNTEAFF
TRBV9 | CASSVGQGPAPLHF
TRBV6-5 | CASSYSRGVSGAFF
TRBV28 | CASSLYRVGYGYTF
TRBV4-2 | CASSQDWRGQGGTAPQETQYF